This T cell receptor (beta chain) was observed in a study of blood T cells in healthy people across ages. Approximately 9.4 milliliters was the volume of peripheral blood drawn from each donor. Extraction of total RNA produced a minimum of 5 micrograms from each sample. Together with a sample-barcoded 5' primer, a J-beta primer mix was included in a second PCR lasting about 7 to 12 cycles. MiXCR was run by TCRdb on the 5' RACE reads, yielding one entry per CDR3 protein. The repertoire holds approximately 810,000 distinct CDR3 sequences, about 37% seen once, with about an eighth in the top ten. The CDR3 contains 14 residues. Germline loops: CDR1 SGHRS, CDR2 YFSETQ. V shed 4 bases and J shed 11 bases, with 21 bases lying between them.

This sequence joins TRBV5-1 and TRBJ2-5; D is possibly TRBD1 (5 bases). This receptor was obtained from a man between 18 and 29 years old in good health. Sequencing input: blood. DNA of the CDR3: TGCGCCAGCAGCCTCAGGACACTTGGGGATGAGCAGTACTTC. Its protein product is CASSLRTLGDEQYF.